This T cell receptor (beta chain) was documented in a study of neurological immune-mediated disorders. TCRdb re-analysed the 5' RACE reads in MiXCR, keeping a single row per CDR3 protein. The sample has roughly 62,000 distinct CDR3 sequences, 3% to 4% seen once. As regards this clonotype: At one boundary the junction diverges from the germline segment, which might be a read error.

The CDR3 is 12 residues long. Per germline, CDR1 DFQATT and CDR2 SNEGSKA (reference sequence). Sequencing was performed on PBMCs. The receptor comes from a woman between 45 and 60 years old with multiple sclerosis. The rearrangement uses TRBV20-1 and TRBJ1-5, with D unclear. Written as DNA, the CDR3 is TGCAGTGCTAGTCATAGCAATCAGCCCCAGAATTTT. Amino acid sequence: CSASHSNQPQNF.